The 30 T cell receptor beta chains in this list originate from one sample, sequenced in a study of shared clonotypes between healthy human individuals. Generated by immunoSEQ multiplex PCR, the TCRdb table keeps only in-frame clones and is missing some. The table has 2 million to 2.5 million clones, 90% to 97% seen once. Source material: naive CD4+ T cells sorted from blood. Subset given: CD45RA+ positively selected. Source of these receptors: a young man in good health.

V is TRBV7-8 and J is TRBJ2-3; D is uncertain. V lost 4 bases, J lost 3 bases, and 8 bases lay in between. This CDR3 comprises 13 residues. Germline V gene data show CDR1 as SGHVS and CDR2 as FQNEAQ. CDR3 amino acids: CASSSRATDTQYF. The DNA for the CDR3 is TGTGCCAGCAGCTCCCGGGCGACAGATACGCAGTATTTT.

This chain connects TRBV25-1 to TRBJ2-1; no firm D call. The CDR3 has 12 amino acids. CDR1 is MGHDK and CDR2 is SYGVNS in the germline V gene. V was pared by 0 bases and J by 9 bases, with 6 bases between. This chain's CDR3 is CASSEYQTEQFF. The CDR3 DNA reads TGTGCCAGCAGTGAATATCAAACTGAGCAGTTCTTC.

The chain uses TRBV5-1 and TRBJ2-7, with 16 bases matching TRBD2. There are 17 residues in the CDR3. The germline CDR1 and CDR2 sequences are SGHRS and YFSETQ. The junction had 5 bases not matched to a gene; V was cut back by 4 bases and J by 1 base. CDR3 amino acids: CASSTGTSGRVSYEQYF. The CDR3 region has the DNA TGCGCCAGCAGCACCGGGACTAGCGGGAGGGTTTCCTACGAGCAGTACTTC.

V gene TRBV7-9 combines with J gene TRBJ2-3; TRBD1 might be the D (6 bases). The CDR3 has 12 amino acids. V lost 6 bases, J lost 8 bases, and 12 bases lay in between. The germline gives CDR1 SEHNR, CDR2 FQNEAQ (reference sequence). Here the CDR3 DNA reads TGTGCCAGCAGTGACCAAGGGGGTACGCAGTATTTT. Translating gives CASSDQGGTQYF.

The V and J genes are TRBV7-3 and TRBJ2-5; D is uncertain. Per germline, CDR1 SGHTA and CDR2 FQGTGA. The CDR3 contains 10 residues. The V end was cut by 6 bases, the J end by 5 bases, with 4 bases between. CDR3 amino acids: CASSPETQYF. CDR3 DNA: TGTGCCAGCAGTCCGGAGACCCAGTACTTC.

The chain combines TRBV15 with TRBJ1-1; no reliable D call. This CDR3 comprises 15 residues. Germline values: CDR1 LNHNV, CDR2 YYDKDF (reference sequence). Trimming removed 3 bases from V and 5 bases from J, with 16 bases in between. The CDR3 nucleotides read TGTGCCACCAGCAGTCGAAGGGAGGGTTGGACTGAAGCTTTCTTT. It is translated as CATSSRREGWTEAFF.

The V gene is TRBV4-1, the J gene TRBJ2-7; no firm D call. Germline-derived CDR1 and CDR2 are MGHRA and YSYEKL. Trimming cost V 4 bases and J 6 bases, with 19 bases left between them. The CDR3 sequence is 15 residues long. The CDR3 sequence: CASSRPADMVSEQYF. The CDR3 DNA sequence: TGCGCCAGCAGCCGTCCAGCCGATATGGTTAGCGAGCAGTACTTC.

The CDR3 reads CASGSPGEGETQYF. The CDR3 nucleotides are TGTGCTAGTGGTTCGCCGGGAGAAGGGGAGACCCAGTACTTC. The chain joins TRBV12-5 to TRBJ2-5; tentative D call: TRBD2 (6 bases). The length of the CDR3 is 14 residues. In germline, CDR1 is LGHNT, CDR2 FRNRAP. V was pared by 4 bases and J by 5 bases, with 14 bases between.

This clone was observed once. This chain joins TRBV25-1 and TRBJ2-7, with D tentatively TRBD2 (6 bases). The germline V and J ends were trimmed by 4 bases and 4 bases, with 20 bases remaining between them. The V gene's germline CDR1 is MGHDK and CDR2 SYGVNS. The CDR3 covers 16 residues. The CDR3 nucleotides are TGTGCCAGCAGTGGTAAGACGGGGGTCTACGTTTACGAGCAGTACTTC. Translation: CASSGKTGVYVYEQYF.

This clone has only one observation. The chain's CDR3 is CASRGGTLLDQPQHF. The DNA of the CDR3 is TGTGCCAGCAGGGGGGGGACCTTACTAGATCAGCCCCAGCATTTT. The chain is built from TRBV6-1 and TRBJ1-5; D possibly corresponds to TRBD1 (5 bases). Germline values: CDR1 MNHNS, CDR2 SASEGT. V gave up 6 bases and J gave up 5 bases, with 17 bases separating them. CDR3 length equals 15 residues.

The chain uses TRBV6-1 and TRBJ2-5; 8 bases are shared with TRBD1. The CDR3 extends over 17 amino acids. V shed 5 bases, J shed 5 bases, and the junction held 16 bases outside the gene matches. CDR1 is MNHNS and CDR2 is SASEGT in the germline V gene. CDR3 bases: TGTGCCAGCAGTCAAGATTGGACAGGGTATAGTTTCGAGACCCAGTACTTC. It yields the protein CASSQDWTGYSFETQYF.

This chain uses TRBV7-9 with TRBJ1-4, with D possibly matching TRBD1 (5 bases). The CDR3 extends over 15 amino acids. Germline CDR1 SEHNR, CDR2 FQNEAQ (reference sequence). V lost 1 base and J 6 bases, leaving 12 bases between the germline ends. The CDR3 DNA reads TGTGCCAGCAGCTTAGGGCGGGGGATCGATGAAAAACTGTTTTTT. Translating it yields CASSLGRGIDEKLFF.

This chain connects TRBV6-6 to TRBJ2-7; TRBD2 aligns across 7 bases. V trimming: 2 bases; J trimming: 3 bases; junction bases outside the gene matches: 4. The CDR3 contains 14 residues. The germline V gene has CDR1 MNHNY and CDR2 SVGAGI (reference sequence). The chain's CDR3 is CASSYPGTNYEQYF. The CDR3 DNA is TGTGCCAGCAGTTACCCCGGGACTAACTACGAGCAGTACTTC.

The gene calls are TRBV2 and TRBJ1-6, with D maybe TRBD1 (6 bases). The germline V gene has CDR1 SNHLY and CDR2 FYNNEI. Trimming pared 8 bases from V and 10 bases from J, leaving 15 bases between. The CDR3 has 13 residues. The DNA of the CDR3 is TGTGCCAGCCAGGGAGGGGGAGACTCACCCCTCCACTTT. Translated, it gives CASQGGGDSPLHF.

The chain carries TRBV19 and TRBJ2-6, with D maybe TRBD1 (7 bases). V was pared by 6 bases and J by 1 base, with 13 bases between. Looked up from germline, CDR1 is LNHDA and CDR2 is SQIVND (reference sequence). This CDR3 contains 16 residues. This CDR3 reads CASRSRGESGANVLTF. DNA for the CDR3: TGTGCCAGTAGATCCAGGGGGGAGTCTGGGGCCAACGTCCTGACTTTC.

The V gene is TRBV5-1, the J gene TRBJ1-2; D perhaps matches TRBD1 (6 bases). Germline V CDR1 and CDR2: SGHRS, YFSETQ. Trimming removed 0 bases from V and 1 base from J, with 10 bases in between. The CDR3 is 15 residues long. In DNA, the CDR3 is TGCGCCAGCAGCTTGGAGGGACATATTAACTATGGCTACACCTTC. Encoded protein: CASSLEGHINYGYTF.

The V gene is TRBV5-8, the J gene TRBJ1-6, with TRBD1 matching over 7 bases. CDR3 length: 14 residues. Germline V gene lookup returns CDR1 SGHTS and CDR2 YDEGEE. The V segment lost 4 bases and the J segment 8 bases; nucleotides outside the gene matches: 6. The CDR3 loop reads CASSRDRVYSPLHF. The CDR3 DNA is TGTGCCAGCAGCCGTGACAGGGTCTATTCACCCCTCCACTTT.

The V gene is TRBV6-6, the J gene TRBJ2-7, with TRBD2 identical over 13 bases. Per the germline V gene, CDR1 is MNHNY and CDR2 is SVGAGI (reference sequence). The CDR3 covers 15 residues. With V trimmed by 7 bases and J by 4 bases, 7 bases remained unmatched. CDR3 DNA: TGTGCCAGCATCCTAGGGACTAGCGGGATTTACGAGCAGTACTTC. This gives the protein CASILGTSGIYEQYF.

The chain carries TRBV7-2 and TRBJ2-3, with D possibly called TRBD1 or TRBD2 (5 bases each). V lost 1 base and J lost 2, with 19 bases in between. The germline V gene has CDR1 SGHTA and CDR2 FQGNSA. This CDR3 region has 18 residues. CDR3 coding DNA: TGTGCCAGCAGCTTAGTACGTCAGGGTGGGCGGGCCACAGATACGCAGTATTTT. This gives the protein CASSLVRQGGRATDTQYF.

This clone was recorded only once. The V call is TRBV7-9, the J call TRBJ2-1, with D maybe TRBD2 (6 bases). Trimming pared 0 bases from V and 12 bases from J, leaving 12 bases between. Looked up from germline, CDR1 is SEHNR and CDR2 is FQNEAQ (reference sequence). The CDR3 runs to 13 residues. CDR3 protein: CASSLAVAAMQFF. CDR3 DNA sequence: TGTGCCAGCAGCTTAGCCGTAGCGGCAATGCAGTTCTTC. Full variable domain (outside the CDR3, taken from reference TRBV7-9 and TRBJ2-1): DTGVSQNPRHKITKRGQNVTFRCDPISEHNRLYWYRQTLGQGPEFLTYFQNEAQLEKSRLLSDRFSAERPKGSFSTLEIQRTEQGDSAMYLCASSLAVAAMQFFGPGTRLTVL.

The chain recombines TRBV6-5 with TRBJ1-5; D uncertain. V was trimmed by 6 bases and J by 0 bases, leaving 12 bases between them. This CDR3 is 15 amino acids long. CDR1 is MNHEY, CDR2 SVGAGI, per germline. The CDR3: CASRLDGDSNQPQHF. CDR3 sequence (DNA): TGTGCCAGCAGACTTGACGGTGATAGCAATCAGCCCCAGCATTTT.

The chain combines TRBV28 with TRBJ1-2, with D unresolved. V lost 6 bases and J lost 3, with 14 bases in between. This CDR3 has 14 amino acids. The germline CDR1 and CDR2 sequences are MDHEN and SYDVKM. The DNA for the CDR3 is TGTGCCAGCAGCAGCCGGGCCCAAGACTATGGCTACACCTTC. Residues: CASSSRAQDYGYTF.

The CDR3 here is CAWSPRPNEQFF. CDR3 DNA sequence: TGTGCCTGGAGCCCAAGACCGAATGAGCAGTTCTTC. V gene TRBV30 combines with J gene TRBJ2-1; D is unclear. Germline CDR1 GTSNPN, CDR2 SVGIG (reference sequence). Deletions cut 3 bases from V and 7 bases from J, with 10 bases between. This CDR3 comprises 12 residues.

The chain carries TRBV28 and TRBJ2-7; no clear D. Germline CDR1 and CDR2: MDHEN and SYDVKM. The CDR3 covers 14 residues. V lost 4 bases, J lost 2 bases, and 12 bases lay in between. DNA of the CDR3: TGTGCCAGCAGTTCCCCCCTGACAACCTACGAGCAGTACTTC. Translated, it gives CASSSPLTTYEQYF.

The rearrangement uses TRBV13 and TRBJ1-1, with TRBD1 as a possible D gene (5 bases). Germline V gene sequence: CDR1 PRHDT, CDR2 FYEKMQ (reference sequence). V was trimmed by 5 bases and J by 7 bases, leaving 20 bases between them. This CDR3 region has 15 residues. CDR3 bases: TGTGCCAGCAGCACAAACCGACACGGGACGGGTGAAGCTTTCTTT. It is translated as CASSTNRHGTGEAFF. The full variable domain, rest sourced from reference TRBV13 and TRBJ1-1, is AAGVIQSPRHLIKEKRETATLKCYPIPRHDTVYWYQQGPGQDPQFLISFYEKMQSDKGSIPDRFSAQQFSDYHSELNMSSLELGDSALYFCASSTNRHGTGEAFFGQGTRLTVV.

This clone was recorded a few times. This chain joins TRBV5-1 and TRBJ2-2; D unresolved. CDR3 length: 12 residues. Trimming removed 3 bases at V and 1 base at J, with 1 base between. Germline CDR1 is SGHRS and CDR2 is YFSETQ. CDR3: CASSWNTGELFF. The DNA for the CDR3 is TGCGCCAGCAGCTGGAACACCGGGGAGCTGTTTTTT.

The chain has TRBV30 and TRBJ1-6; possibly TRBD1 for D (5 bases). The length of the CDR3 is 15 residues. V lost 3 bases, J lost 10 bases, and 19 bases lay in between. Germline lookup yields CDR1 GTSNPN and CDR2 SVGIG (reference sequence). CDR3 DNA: TGTGCCTGGAGAGGGGACGGCCGATTAGGGTCACCCCTCCACTTT. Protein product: CAWRGDGRLGSPLHF.

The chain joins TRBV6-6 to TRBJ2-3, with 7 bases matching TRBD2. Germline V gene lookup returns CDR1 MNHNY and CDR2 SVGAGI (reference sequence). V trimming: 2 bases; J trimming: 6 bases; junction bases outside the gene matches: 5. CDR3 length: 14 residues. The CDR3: CASSYGGSLDTQYF. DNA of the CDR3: TGTGCCAGCAGTTACGGCGGGAGTTTGGATACGCAGTATTTT.

CDR3 amino acids: CASSPVLAGSNEQFF. The CDR3 nucleotides are TGTGCCAGCAGCCCGGTACTAGCGGGGAGCAATGAGCAGTTCTTC. The chain is built from TRBV7-2 and TRBJ2-1; 10 nucleotides align to TRBD2. Trimming took 5 bases from V and 6 from J; bases not matched to a gene: 7. Germline V gives CDR1 SGHTA, CDR2 FQGNSA. The CDR3 has 15 amino acids.

Written as DNA, the CDR3 is TGCGCCAGCAGCTTGGGCTTGATCGAGACCCAGTACTTC. This sequence encodes CASSLGLIETQYF. The chain is built from TRBV5-1 and TRBJ2-5; D call uncertain. V was trimmed by 0 bases and J by 5 bases, leaving 8 bases between them. CDR1 is SGHRS, CDR2 YFSETQ, per germline. This CDR3 has 13 amino acids.